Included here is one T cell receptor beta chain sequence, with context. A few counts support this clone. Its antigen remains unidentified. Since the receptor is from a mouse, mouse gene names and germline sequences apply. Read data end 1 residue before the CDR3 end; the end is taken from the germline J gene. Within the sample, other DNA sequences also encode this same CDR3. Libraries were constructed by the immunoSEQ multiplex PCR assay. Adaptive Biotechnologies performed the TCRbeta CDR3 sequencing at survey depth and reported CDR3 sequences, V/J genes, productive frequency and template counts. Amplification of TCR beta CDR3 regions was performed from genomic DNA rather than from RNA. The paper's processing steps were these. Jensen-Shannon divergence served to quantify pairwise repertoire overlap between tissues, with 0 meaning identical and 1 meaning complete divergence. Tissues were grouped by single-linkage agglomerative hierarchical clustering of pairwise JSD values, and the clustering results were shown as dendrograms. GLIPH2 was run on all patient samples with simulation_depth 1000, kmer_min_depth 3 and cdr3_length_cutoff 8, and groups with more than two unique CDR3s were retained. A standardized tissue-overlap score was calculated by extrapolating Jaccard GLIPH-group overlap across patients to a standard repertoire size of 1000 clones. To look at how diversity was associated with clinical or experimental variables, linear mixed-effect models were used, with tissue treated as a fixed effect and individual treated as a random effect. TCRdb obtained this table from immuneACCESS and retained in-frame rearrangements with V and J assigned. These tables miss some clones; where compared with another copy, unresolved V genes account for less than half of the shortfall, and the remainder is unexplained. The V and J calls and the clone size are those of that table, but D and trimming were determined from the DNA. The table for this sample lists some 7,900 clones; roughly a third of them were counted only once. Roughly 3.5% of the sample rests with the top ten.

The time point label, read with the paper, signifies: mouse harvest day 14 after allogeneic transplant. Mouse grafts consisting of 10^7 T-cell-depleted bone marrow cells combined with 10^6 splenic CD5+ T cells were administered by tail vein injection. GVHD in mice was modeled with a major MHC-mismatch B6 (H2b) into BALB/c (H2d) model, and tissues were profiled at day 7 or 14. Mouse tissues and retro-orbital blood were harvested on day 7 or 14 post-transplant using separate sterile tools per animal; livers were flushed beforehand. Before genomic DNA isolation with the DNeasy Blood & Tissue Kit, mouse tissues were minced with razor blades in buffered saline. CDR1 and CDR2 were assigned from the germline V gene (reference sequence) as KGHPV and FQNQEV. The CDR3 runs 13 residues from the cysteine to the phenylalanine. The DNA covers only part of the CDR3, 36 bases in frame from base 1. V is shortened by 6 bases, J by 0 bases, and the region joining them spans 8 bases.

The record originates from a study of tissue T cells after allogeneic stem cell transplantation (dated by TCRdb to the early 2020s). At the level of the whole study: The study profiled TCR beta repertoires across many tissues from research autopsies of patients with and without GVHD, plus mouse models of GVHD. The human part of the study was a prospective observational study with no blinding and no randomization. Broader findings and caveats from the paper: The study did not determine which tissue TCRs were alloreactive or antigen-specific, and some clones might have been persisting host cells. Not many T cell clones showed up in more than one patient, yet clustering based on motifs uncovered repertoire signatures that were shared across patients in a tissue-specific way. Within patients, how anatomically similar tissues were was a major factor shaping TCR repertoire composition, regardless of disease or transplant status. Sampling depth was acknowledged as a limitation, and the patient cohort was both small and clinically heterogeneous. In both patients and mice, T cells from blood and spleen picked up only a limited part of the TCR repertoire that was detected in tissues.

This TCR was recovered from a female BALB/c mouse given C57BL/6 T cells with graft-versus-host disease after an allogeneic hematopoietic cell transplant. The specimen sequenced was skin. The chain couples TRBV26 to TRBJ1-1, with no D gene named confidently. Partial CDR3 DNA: TGTGCCAGCAGCCCTGGACAGAACACAGAAGTCTTC. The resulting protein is CASSPGQNTEVF. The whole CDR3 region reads CASSPGQNTEVFF.